The clone carrying this T cell receptor beta chain was observed a few times. Together with a sample-barcoded 5' primer, a J-beta primer mix was included in a second PCR lasting roughly 6 to 12 cycles. One entry per CDR3 protein, called by TCRdb with MiXCR from the 5' RACE reads. The sample has under 1,100,000 distinct CDR3 sequences; approximately 26% are singletons. These data are taken from a study of blood T cells in healthy people across ages. Unmatched junction bases numbered 7, after V lost 5 bases and J lost 14 bases. CDR1 and CDR2 (germline): SEHNR, FQNEAQ (reference sequence). This CDR3 region has 13 residues. This sample also belongs to another study, concerning T cells of mothers and their children.

Sequenced sample: blood. This clonotype was obtained from a girl aged 2 to 10 in good health. The chain carries TRBV7-9 and TRBJ2-3; 13 nucleotides agree with TRBD2. The CDR3 bases are TGTGCCAGCAGCGGAGGGACTAGCGGGGTTCCGTATTTT. Residues: CASSGGTSGVPYF.